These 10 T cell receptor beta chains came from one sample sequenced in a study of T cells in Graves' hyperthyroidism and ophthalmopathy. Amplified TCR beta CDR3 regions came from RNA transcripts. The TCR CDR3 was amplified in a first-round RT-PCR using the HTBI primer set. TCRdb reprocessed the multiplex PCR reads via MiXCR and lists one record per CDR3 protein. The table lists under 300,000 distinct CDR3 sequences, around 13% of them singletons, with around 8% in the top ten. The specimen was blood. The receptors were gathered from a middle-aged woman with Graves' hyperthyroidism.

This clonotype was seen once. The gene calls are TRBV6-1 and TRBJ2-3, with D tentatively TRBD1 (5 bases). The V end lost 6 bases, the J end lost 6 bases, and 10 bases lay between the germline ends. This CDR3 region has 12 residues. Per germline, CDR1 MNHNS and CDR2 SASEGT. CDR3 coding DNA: TGTGCCAGCAGATCAGGGTTTGATACGCAGTATTTT. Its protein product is CASRSGFDTQYF.

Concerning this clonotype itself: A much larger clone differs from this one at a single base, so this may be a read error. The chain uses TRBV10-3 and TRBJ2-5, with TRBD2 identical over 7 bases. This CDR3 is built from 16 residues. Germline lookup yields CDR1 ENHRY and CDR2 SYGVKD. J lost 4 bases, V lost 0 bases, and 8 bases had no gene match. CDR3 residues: CAISESLAAVRETQYF. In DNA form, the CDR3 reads TGTGCCATCAGTGAGTCGCTAGCGGCAGTGCGAGAGACCCAGTACTTC.

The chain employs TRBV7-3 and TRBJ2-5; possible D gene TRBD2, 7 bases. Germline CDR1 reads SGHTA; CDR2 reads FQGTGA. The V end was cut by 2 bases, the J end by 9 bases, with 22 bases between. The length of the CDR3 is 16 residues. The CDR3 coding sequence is TGTGCCAGCAGCTTACGATTCGGAGGGGGGGTCGGGGCCCAGTACTTC. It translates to CASSLRFGGGVGAQYF. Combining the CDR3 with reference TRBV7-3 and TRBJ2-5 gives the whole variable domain GAGVSQTPSNKVTEKGKYVELRCDPISGHTALYWYRQSLGQGPEFLIYFQGTGAADDSGLPNDRFFAVRPEGSVSTLKIQRTERGDSAVYLCASSLRFGGGVGAQYFGPGTRLLVL.

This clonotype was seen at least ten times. The chain's CDR3 is CASSFPRTDWETEAFF. The DNA of the CDR3 is TGTGCCAGCAGTTTTCCCCGGACGGACTGGGAGACTGAAGCTTTCTTT. The chain uses TRBV28 and TRBJ1-1, with no clear D. The length of the CDR3 is 16 residues. Germline CDR1 reads MDHEN; CDR2 reads SYDVKM. V was trimmed by 3 bases and J by 5 bases, leaving 19 bases between them.

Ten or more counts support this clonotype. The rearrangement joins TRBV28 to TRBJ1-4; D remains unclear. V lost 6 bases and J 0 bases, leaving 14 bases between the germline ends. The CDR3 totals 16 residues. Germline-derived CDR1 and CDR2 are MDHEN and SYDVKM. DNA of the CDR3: TGTGCCAGCAGGGGAGGAGGACTTGCAACTAATGAAAAACTGTTTTTT. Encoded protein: CASRGGGLATNEKLFF.

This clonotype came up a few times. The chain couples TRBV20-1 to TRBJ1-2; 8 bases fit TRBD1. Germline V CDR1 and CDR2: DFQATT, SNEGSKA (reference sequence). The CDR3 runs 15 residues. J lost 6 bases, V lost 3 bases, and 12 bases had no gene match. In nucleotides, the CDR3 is TGCAGTGCTAGGTTGGGACAGGTCCCTATCAATGGCTACACCTTC. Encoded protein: CSARLGQVPINGYTF.

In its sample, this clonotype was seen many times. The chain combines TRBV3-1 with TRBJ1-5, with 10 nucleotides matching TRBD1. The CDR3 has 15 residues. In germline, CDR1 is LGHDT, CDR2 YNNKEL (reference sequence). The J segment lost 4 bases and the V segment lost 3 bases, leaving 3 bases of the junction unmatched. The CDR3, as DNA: TGTGCCAGCAGCCAGACAGGGGGCGAGAATCAGCCCCAGCATTTT. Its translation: CASSQTGGENQPQHF.

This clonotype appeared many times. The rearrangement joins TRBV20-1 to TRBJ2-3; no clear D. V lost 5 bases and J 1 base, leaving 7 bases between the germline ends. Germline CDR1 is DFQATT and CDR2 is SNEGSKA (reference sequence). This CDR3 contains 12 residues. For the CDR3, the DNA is TGCAGTGCTGGGCTCCGCACAGATACGCAGTATTTT. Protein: CSAGLRTDTQYF.

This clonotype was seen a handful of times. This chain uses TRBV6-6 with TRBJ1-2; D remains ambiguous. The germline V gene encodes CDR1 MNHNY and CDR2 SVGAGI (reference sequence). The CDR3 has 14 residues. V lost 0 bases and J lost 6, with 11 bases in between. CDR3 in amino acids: CASSYSEGLDGYTF. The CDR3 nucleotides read TGTGCCAGCAGTTACTCGGAAGGGTTAGATGGCTACACCTTC.

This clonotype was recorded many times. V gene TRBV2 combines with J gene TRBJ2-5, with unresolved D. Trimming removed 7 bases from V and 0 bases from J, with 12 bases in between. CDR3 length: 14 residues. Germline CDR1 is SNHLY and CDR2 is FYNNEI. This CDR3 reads CASIGSEYQETQYF. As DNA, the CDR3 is TGTGCCAGCATCGGCTCGGAGTACCAAGAGACCCAGTACTTC.